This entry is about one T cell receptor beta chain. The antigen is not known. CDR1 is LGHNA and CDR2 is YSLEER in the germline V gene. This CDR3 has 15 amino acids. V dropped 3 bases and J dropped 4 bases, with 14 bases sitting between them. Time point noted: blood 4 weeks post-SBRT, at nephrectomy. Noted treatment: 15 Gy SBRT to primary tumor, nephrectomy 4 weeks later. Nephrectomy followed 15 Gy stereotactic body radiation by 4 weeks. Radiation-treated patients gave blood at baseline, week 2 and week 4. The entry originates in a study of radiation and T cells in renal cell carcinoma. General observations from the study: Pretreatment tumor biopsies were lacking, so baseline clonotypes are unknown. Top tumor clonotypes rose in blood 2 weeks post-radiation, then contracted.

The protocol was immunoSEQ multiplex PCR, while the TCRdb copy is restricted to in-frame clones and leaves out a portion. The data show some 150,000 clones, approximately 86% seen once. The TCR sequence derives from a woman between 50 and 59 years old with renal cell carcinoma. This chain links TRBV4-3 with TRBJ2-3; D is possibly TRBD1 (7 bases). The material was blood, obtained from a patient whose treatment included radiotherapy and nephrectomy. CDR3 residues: CASSQTGRRADTQYF. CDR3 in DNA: TGCGCCAGCAGCCAGACAGGGAGGAGGGCAGATACGCAGTATTTT.